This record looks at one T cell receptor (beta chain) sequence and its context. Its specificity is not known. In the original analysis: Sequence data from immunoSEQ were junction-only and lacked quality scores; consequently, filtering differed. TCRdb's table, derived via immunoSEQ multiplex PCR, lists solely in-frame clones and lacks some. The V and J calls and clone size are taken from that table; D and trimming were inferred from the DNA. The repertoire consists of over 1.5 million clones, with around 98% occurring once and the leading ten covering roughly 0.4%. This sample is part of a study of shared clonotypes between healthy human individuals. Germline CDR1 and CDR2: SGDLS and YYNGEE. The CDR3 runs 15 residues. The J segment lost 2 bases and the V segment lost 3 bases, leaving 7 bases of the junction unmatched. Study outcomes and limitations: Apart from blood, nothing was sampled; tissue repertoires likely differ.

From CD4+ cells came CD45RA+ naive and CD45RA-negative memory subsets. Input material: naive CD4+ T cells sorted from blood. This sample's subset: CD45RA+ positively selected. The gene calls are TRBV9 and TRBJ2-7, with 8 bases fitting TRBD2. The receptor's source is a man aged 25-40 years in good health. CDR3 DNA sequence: TGTGCCAGCAGCGCAGGGAGCGGGAGTCCCTACGAGCAGTACTTC. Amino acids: CASSAGSGSPYEQYF.